Listed below are T cell receptor beta chains from one sample, sequenced in a study of T cell responses to AZD1222 COVID-19 vaccine. The table came from immunoSEQ multiplex PCR; TCRdb's copy has only in-frame clones and leaves some out. The sample contains about 140,000 clones, nearly 95% of which appear only once. Here the sequenced sample was peripheral blood, taken 28 days after the second AZD1222 dose. The receptors were sampled from an adult who received the AZD1222 COVID-19 vaccine. Both conserved end residues are part of each CDR3. D genes are given only for firm matches. The size field is filled for only some rows; it gives once, few, many or a size class.

cdr3_length	d_call	v_call	j_call	clone_size	cdr3_aa	cdr3_nt
16	-	TRBV28	TRBJ1-5	-	CASRPFQGPRNQPQHF	TGTGCCAGCAGGCCGTTTCAGGGGCCTCGCAATCAGCCCCAGCATTTT
15	TRBD1	TRBV6-6	TRBJ1-2	once	CASIQKGRGNHGYTF	TGTGCCAGCATACAAAAGGGCAGGGGGAACCATGGCTACACCTTC
16	TRBD2	TRBV10-3	TRBJ2-1	-	CAISAGLAGAYNEQFF	TGTGCCATCAGTGCGGGACTAGCGGGAGCATACAATGAGCAGTTCTTC
16	TRBD2	TRBV30	TRBJ2-5	-	CAWGSSGLAGVGTQYF	TGTGCCTGGGGTTCTTCGGGACTAGCGGGAGTAGGGACCCAGTACTTC
16	-	TRBV29-1	TRBJ2-2	-	CSVEGRAGSDTGELFF	TGCAGCGTTGAGGGTAGGGCCGGGAGTGACACCGGGGAGCTGTTTTTT
13	-	TRBV6-1	TRBJ1-2	-	CASSEAEWYGYTF	TGTGCCAGCAGTGAAGCGGAATGGTATGGCTACACCTTC
15	-	TRBV7-8	TRBJ1-5	-	CASSSGRRGSQPQHF	TGTGCCAGCAGCTCAGGACGTCGGGGTTCTCAGCCCCAGCATTTT
13	TRBD1	TRBV10-1	TRBJ1-6	once	CARTGGHCSPLHF	TGCGCCAGGACAGGGGGCCACTGTTCACCCCTCCACTTT
13	-	TRBV4-2	TRBJ1-1	once	CASSLGQNTEAFF	TGTGCCAGCAGCCTTGGACAGAACACTGAAGCTTTCTTT
14	TRBD1	TRBV10-3	TRBJ2-1	-	CAINAGGSYNEQFF	TGTGCCATCAACGCAGGGGGCTCCTACAATGAGCAGTTCTTC
15	-	TRBV5-1	TRBJ2-1	-	CASSSQGDSYNEQFF	TGCGCCAGCAGCTCCCAGGGTGACTCCTACAATGAGCAGTTCTTC
15	-	TRBV27	TRBJ1-5	once	CASSLSVESNQPQHF	TGTGCCAGCAGTTTATCCGTGGAGAGCAATCAGCCCCAGCATTTT
14	TRBD1	TRBV24-1	TRBJ1-2	-	CATSDAGQGDGYTF	TGTGCCACCAGTGATGCGGGACAGGGAGACGGCTACACCTTC
15	-	TRBV25-1	TRBJ1-6	-	CASSVQGNYNSPLHF	TGTGCCAGCAGTGTACAGGGCAACTATAATTCACCCCTCCACTTT
13	TRBD1	TRBV28	TRBJ2-3	-	CASSPGGGDTQYF	TGTGCCAGCAGTCCAGGGGGCGGAGATACGCAGTATTTT
15	-	TRBV11-2	TRBJ2-1	-	CASSLMGGMGNEQFF	TGTGCCAGCAGCCTCATGGGCGGGATGGGCAATGAGCAGTTCTTC
11	-	TRBV20-1	TRBJ1-6	-	CSATRGSPLHF	TGCAGTGCTACCAGGGGATCACCCCTCCACTTT
14	-	TRBV19	TRBJ1-5	-	CASSTDSGNQPQHF	TGTGCCAGTAGTACGGACAGTGGCAATCAGCCCCAGCATTTT
14	-	TRBV5-1	TRBJ1-4	-	CASSLWADNEKLFF	TGCGCCAGCAGCTTGTGGGCGGATAATGAAAAACTGTTTTTT
15	-	TRBV7-2	TRBJ2-2	-	CASSLQGTNTGELFF	TGTGCCAGCAGCCTCCAAGGGACCAACACCGGGGAGCTGTTTTTT
19	TRBD2	TRBV7-9	TRBJ2-2	-	CASSSPGLAGETNTGELFF	TGTGCCAGCAGCTCTCCCGGACTAGCGGGAGAGACGAACACCGGGGAGCTGTTTTTT
15	-	TRBV6-5	TRBJ1-2	-	CASRKGAVRFYGYTF	TGTGCCAGCAGGAAAGGTGCAGTCAGATTCTATGGCTACACCTTC
13	-	TRBV3-1/TRBV3-2	TRBJ2-5	-	CASSPGYQETQYF	TGTGCCAGCAGCCCAGGGTACCAAGAGACCCAGTACTTC
12	-	TRBV2	TRBJ1-2	-	CASSPFVYGYTF	TGTGCCAGCAGTCCATTCGTTTATGGCTACACCTTC
15	-	TRBV4-2	TRBJ1-4	-	CASSQAQQRNEKLFF	TGTGCCAGCAGCCAAGCACAGCAGAGAAATGAAAAACTGTTTTTT
16	TRBD2	TRBV5-4	TRBJ2-2	-	CASSSLAGAGTGELFF	TGTGCCAGCAGCTCTCTAGCGGGAGCGGGCACCGGGGAGCTGTTTTTT
15	-	TRBV28	TRBJ1-3	-	CASTPGLSSGNTIYF	TGTGCCAGCACCCCCGGGCTAAGCTCTGGAAACACCATATATTTT
13	-	TRBV4-2	TRBJ1-1	-	CASSPDRDTEAFF	TGTGCCAGCAGCCCCGACCGGGACACTGAAGCTTTCTTT
13	-	TRBV18	TRBJ1-1	-	CASSASGDTEAFF	TGTGCCAGCTCCGCCTCGGGTGACACTGAAGCTTTCTTT
14	-	TRBV2	TRBJ1-6	-	CASSRAEDNSPLHF	TGTGCCAGCAGTCGGGCCGAAGATAATTCACCCCTCCACTTT
14	TRBD1	TRBV28	TRBJ1-2	-	CASRKGTANYGYTF	TGTGCCAGCAGAAAAGGGACAGCGAACTATGGCTACACCTTC
14	TRBD1	TRBV28	TRBJ1-4	-	CASSGQGANEKLFF	TGTGCCAGCAGTGGACAGGGGGCTAATGAAAAACTGTTTTTT
16	TRBD1	TRBV11-3	TRBJ1-1	-	CASSQRSGQGFTEAFF	TGTGCCAGCAGCCAGAGGTCGGGACAGGGATTCACTGAAGCTTTCTTT
17	TRBD1	TRBV29-1	TRBJ2-1	few	CSVEESLTGGVYNEQFF	TGCAGCGTTGAAGAATCGTTGACAGGGGGGGTCTACAATGAGCAGTTCTTC
16	TRBD1	TRBV6-1	TRBJ1-5	once	CASSGGQGDINQPQHF	TGTGCCAGCAGTGGGGGACAGGGGGATATCAATCAGCCCCAGCATTTT
13	-	TRBV12-3/TRBV12-4	TRBJ1-3	-	CASRPSSGNTIYF	TGTGCCAGCCGCCCCAGTTCTGGAAACACCATATATTTT
16	-	TRBV7-2	TRBJ2-3	-	CASSSYWNPNTDTQYF	TGTGCCAGCAGCTCCTACTGGAATCCTAACACAGATACGCAGTATTTT
15	TRBD1	TRBV10-3	TRBJ1-1	once	CAISLGGERSSEAFF	TGTGCCATCAGTCTAGGGGGCGAAAGATCTTCTGAAGCTTTCTTT
15	TRBD1	TRBV13	TRBJ1-2	-	CASSRRDRGNYGYTF	TGTGCCAGCAGCCGGCGGGACAGGGGGAACTATGGCTACACCTTC
11	-	TRBV30	TRBJ1-2	once	CAWSGVYGYTF	TGTGCCTGGAGTGGAGTCTATGGCTACACCTTC
14	-	TRBV28	TRBJ1-2	-	CASSLPAGFHGYTF	TGTGCCAGCAGTTTGCCGGCCGGTTTCCATGGCTACACCTTC
15	-	TRBV6-5	TRBJ1-2	-	CASRAPGSANYGYTF	TGTGCCAGCAGAGCACCGGGGTCCGCTAACTATGGCTACACCTTC
13	-	TRBV12-3/TRBV12-4	TRBJ1-2	-	CASSLDTQRGYTF	TGTGCCAGCAGTCTGGACACTCAGAGAGGCTACACCTTC
15	-	TRBV20-1	TRBJ2-3	-	CSASVSAQAGDTQYF	TGCAGTGCTAGTGTGTCGGCTCAAGCCGGAGATACGCAGTATTTT
15	-	TRBV28	TRBJ1-6	-	CASSLGLSYNSPLHF	TGTGCCAGCAGTCTCGGTCTTTCCTATAATTCACCCCTCCACTTT
14	-	TRBV28	TRBJ1-1	-	CASKIRGFYTEAFF	TGTGCCAGCAAGATTAGGGGGTTTTACACTGAAGCTTTCTTT
14	-	TRBV29-1	TRBJ1-3	few	CSAIGQLSGNTIYF	TGCAGCGCAATAGGACAGCTCTCTGGAAACACCATATATTTT
13	-	TRBV18	TRBJ2-7	once	CASSPNTLYEQYF	TGTGCCAGCTCACCAAATACTCTCTACGAGCAGTACTTC
16	-	TRBV5-1	TRBJ2-1	-	CASSLLADHLYNEQFF	TGCGCCAGCAGCTTGTTAGCGGACCATCTCTACAATGAGCAGTTCTTC
16	-	TRBV6-5	TRBJ2-2	-	CASSYLQGRATGELFF	TGTGCCAGCAGTTACCTGCAGGGAAGGGCCACCGGGGAGCTGTTTTTT
15	-	TRBV9	TRBJ1-2	-	CASSPQRVPSYGYTF	TGTGCCAGCAGCCCCCAGCGGGTCCCAAGCTATGGCTACACCTTC
13	-	TRBV5-5	TRBJ2-5	-	CASSSQGGETQYF	TGTGCCAGCAGCTCCCAGGGTGGCGAGACCCAGTACTTC
13	-	TRBV2	TRBJ2-4	-	CASTLGEGTIQYF	TGTGCCAGCACCCTAGGTGAGGGGACTATTCAGTACTTC
12	TRBD1	TRBV28	TRBJ1-2	-	CASSRQGAGYTF	TGTGCCAGCAGTCGACAGGGGGCGGGCTACACCTTC